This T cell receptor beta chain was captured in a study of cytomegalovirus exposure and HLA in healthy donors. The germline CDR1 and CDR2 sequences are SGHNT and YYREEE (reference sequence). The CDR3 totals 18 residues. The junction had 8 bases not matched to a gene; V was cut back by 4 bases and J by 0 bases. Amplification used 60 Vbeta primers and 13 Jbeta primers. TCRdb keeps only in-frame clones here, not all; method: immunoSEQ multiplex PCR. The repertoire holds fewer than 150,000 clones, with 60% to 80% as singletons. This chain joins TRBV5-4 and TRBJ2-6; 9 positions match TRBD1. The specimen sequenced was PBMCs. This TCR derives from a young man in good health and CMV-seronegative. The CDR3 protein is CASSQGQGLSSGANVLTF. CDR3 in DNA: TGTGCCAGCAGCCAGGGACAGGGCTTAAGCTCTGGGGCCAACGTCCTGACTTTC.